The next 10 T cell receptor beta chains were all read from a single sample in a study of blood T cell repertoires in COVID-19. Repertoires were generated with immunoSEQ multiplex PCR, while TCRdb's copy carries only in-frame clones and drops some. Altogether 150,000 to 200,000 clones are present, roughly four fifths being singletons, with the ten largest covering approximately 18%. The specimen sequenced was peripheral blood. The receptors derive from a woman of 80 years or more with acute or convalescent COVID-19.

CDR3 in amino acids: CASSLLTGGTYEQYF. The CDR3 coding sequence is TGTGCCAGCAGTTTGTTGACAGGGGGCACGTACGAGCAGTACTTC. The rearrangement links TRBV28 to TRBJ2-7; TRBD1 aligns across 10 bases. The CDR3 consists of 15 residues. The junction had 6 bases not matched to a gene; V was cut back by 3 bases and J by 4 bases. Per germline, CDR1 MDHEN and CDR2 SYDVKM. The variable domain in full, completed from reference TRBV28 and TRBJ2-7, reads DVKVTQSSRYLVKRTGEKVFLECVQDMDHENMFWYRQDPGLGLRLIYFSYDVKMKEKGDIPEGYSVSREKKERFSLILESASTNQTSMYLCASSLLTGGTYEQYFGPGTRLTVT.

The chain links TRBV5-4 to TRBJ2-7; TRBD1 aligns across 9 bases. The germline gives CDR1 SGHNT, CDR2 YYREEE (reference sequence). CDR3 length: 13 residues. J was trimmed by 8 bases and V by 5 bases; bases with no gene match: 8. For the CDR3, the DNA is TGTGCCAGCAGTTCCGACAGGGGGATCAAGCAGTACTTC. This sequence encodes CASSSDRGIKQYF.

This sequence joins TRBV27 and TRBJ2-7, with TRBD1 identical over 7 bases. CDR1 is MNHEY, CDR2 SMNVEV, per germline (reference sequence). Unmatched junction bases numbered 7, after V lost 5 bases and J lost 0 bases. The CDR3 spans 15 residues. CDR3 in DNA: TGTGCCAGCAGTGTAGGGACAGCGAGCTCCTACGAGCAGTACTTC. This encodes CASSVGTASSYEQYF.

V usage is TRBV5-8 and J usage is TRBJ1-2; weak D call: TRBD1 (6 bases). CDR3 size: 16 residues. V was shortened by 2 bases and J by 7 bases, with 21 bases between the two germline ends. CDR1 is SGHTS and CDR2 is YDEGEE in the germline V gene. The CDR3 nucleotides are TGTGCCAGCAGCTTATTCGGCAACAGGGCCGGCGGTGGCTACACCTTC. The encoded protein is CASSLFGNRAGGGYTF.

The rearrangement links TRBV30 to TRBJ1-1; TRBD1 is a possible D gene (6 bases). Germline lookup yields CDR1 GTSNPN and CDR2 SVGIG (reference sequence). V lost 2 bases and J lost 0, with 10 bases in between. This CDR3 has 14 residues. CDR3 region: CAWSSGTLNTEAFF. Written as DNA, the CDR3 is TGTGCCTGGAGTTCCGGGACATTGAACACTGAAGCTTTCTTT.

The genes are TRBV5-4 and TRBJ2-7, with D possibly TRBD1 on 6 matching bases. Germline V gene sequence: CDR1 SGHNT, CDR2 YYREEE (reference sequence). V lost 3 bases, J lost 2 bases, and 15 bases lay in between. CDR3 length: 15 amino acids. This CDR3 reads CASSSGQLITYEQYF. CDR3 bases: TGTGCCAGCAGCTCTGGACAGCTCATCACCTACGAGCAGTACTTC.

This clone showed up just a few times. CDR3 amino acids: CAWSGGGEGYEQYF. In nucleotides, the CDR3 is TGTGCCTGGAGCGGAGGGGGGGAAGGCTACGAGCAGTACTTC. The V and J genes are TRBV30 and TRBJ2-7; perhaps TRBD2 as D (7 bases). The V gene's germline CDR1 is GTSNPN and CDR2 SVGIG (reference sequence). This CDR3 contains 14 residues. Between the trimmed V and J ends, which lost 3 bases and 3 bases, there was a span of 15 bases.

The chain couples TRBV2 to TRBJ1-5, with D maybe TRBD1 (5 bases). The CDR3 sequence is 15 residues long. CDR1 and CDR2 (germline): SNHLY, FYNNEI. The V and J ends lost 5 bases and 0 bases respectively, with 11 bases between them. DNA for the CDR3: TGTGCCAGCAGTACAGGCCCTGGTAGCAATCAGCCCCAGCATTTT. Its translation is CASSTGPGSNQPQHF.

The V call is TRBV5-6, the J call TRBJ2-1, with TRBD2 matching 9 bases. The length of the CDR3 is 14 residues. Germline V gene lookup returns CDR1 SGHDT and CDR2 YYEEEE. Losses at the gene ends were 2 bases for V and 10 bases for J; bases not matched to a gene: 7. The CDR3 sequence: CASSFGSGGYEQFF. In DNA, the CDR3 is TGTGCCAGCAGCTTCGGTAGCGGGGGATACGAGCAGTTCTTC. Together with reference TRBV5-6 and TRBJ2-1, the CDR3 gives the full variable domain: DAGVTQSPTHLIKTRGQQVTLRCSPKSGHDTVSWYQQALGQGPQFIFQYYEEEERQRGNFPDRFSGHQFPNYSSELNVNALLLGDSALYLCASSFGSGGYEQFFGPGTRLTVL.

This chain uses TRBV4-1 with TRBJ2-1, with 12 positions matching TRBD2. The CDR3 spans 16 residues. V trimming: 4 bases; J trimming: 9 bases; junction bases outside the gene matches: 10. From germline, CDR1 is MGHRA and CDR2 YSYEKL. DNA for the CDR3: TGCGCCAGCAGCCCACAGACTAGCGGGGGAATAGTTGAGCAGTTCTTC. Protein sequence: CASSPQTSGGIVEQFF.